A single sample gave rise to the 24 T cell receptor beta chains below, sequenced in a study of CD8 T cells in Susac syndrome. Roughly 0.45 to 1 ug RNA was reverse transcribed with random hexamers. In TCRdb, the immunoSEQ multiplex PCR reads were re-called with MiXCR into one record per CDR3 protein. The sample has about 83,000 distinct CDR3 sequences, about 96% seen once; the top ten hold around 0.41%. Sequencing was carried out using CD8+ T cells from PBMCs. The receptors shown here come from a human donor with Susac syndrome.

The V call is TRBV20-1, the J call TRBJ2-1; no reliable D call. Looked up from germline, CDR1 is DFQATT and CDR2 is SNEGSKA (reference sequence). This CDR3 has 13 residues. Trimming removed 3 bases from V and 2 bases from J, with 8 bases in between. CDR3: CSASRRAYNEQFF. The CDR3 DNA sequence: TGCAGTGCTAGCCGACGAGCCTACAATGAGCAGTTCTTC.

This sequence joins TRBV12-3 or TRBV12-4 and TRBJ1-1, with no clear D. The CDR3 covers 14 residues. V was cut by 6 bases and J by 1 base, with 12 bases left in between. The CDR3 loop reads CASSLLQRNTEAFF. The CDR3 DNA reads TGTGCCAGCAGCCTACTTCAGAGGAACACTGAAGCTTTCTTT.

A single count supports this clonotype. V usage is TRBV7-9 and J usage is TRBJ1-5; no clear D gene. The germline V gene encodes CDR1 SEHNR and CDR2 FQNEAQ (reference sequence). The CDR3 length is 12 residues. Trimming stripped 0 bases from V and 10 bases from J, with 7 bases between. CDR3 sequence (DNA): TGTGCCAGCAGCTTAGCGGCCAGTCCCCAGCATTTT. It is translated as CASSLAASPQHF.

The chain links TRBV7-9 to TRBJ1-6; 9 bases are a match to TRBD1. CDR3 length: 14 amino acids. Per germline, CDR1 SEHNR and CDR2 FQNEAQ (reference sequence). Losses at the gene ends were 5 bases for V and 8 bases for J; bases not matched to a gene: 4. This chain's CDR3 is CASSVGQGDSPLHF. The CDR3 nucleotides are TGTGCCAGCAGCGTGGGACAGGGTGATTCACCCCTCCACTTT. Using reference TRBV7-9 and TRBJ1-6 for the parts outside the CDR3, the full variable domain is DTGVSQNPRHKITKRGQNVTFRCDPISEHNRLYWYRQTLGQGPEFLTYFQNEAQLEKSRLLSDRFSAERPKGSFSTLEIQRTEQGDSAMYLCASSVGQGDSPLHFGNGTRLTVT.

The V gene is TRBV27, the J gene TRBJ2-7; 7 nucleotides match TRBD2. After removal of 4 bases from V and 1 base from J, the junction contained 4 bases not matched to a gene. The CDR3 has 14 amino acids. The V gene's germline CDR1 is MNHEY and CDR2 SMNVEV (reference sequence). The CDR3 region is CASSSAGKSYEQYF. The DNA of the CDR3 is TGTGCCAGCAGTTCAGCGGGAAAGTCCTACGAGCAGTACTTC.

The chain is built from TRBV2 and TRBJ2-5; TRBD1 matches at 8 bases. V was clipped by 10 bases and J by 5 bases; unmatched bases: 21. The length of the CDR3 is 17 residues. Looked up from germline, CDR1 is SNHLY and CDR2 is FYNNEI. Written as DNA, the CDR3 is TGTGCCACCACGGGAACGGACAGGGTGTCTACATTGGAGACCCAGTACTTC. Residues: CATTGTDRVSTLETQYF.

The chain joins TRBV9 to TRBJ1-6, with 7 bases that match TRBD1. The V gene's germline CDR1 is SGDLS and CDR2 YYNGEE. The CDR3 runs 14 residues. V shed 3 bases and J 6 bases; nucleotides not matched to a gene: 3. The CDR3 DNA follows: TGTGCCAGCAGCGAAACAGGGGTTAATTCACCCCTCCACTTT. Its translation: CASSETGVNSPLHF.

This clonotype has only one observation. The chain carries TRBV16 and TRBJ2-7; unclear D gene. Per germline, CDR1 KGHSY and CDR2 FQNENV. The germline V and J ends were trimmed by 2 bases and 6 bases, with 5 bases remaining between them. The CDR3 has 11 amino acids. The CDR3 DNA reads as TGTGCCAGCAGCCAAGTTTCCGAGCAGTACTTC. It encodes CASSQVSEQYF.

This clonotype was picked up a small number of times. The CDR3 region is CASSSQGNTGELFF. In DNA, the CDR3 is TGTGCCAGCAGCTCCCAGGGGAACACCGGGGAGCTGTTTTTT. This chain joins TRBV3-1 and TRBJ2-2; perhaps TRBD1 as D (5 bases). V lost 5 bases to trimming and J lost 1 base, with 8 bases between them. This CDR3 region has 14 residues. From germline, CDR1 is LGHDT and CDR2 YNNKEL (reference sequence).

The rearrangement links TRBV27 to TRBJ2-7; D may correspond to TRBD1 or TRBD2 (5 bases each). Looked up from germline, CDR1 is MNHEY and CDR2 is SMNVEV (reference sequence). CDR3 length: 14 amino acids. With 5 bases removed from V and 2 bases from J, the gap between germline ends came to 13 bases. DNA of the CDR3: TGTGCCAGCAGTGGTACCGGGACCACCTACGAGCAGTACTTC. Its protein product is CASSGTGTTYEQYF.

This chain connects TRBV20-1 to TRBJ2-7; D not resolved. Trimming stripped 4 bases from V and 1 base from J, with 23 bases between. There are 17 residues in the CDR3. Germline V gene sequence: CDR1 DFQATT, CDR2 SNEGSKA (reference sequence). CDR3 in amino acids: CSAMKPARVSRSYEQYF. CDR3 nucleotide sequence: TGCAGTGCTATGAAACCGGCCCGGGTCTCACGTTCCTACGAGCAGTACTTC.

The V and J genes are TRBV20-1 and TRBJ1-2, with D perhaps TRBD1 (5 bases). The germline CDR1 and CDR2 sequences are DFQATT and SNEGSKA (reference sequence). The V and J ends lost 1 base and 7 bases respectively, with 7 bases between them. The CDR3 spans 11 residues. The CDR3: CSARAQGGYTF. The CDR3 DNA reads TGCAGTGCTAGAGCCCAGGGTGGCTACACCTTC.

This clonotype was seen more than once but under ten times. The CDR3 DNA follows: TGTGCCAGTAGCCCTTCGGGGGGGAGCTACGAGCAGTACTTC. Residues: CASSPSGGSYEQYF. The chain employs TRBV19 and TRBJ2-7; 8 bases align to TRBD2. V was clipped by 6 bases and J by 3 bases; unmatched bases: 7. The CDR3 spans 14 residues. Germline V CDR1 and CDR2: LNHDA, SQIVND (reference sequence).

The chain is built from TRBV7-9 and TRBJ2-7, with D possibly TRBD1 on 6 matching bases. There are 14 residues in the CDR3. Germline loops: CDR1 SEHNR, CDR2 FQNEAQ (reference sequence). V was trimmed by 5 bases and J by 3 bases, leaving 14 bases between them. CDR3 bases: TGTGCCAGCAGCCCGATACAGGGCTACTACGAGCAGTACGTC. This gives the protein CASSPIQGYYEQYV.

This clonotype was observed once. The CDR3 DNA reads TGTGCCATCAGACGAGATGTCGGGGGCGAGCAGTACGTC. Its translation: CAIRRDVGGEQYV. The genes are TRBV10-3 and TRBJ2-7, with a weak D call TRBD2 (6 bases). This CDR3 has 13 residues. Germline CDR1 is ENHRY and CDR2 is SYGVKD. Trimming shortened V by 6 bases and J by 6 bases, and 15 bases separated the two germline ends.

The rearrangement uses TRBV30 and TRBJ2-1; 10 nucleotides align to TRBD2. The CDR3 is 12 residues long. Trimming took 4 bases from V and 8 from J; bases not matched to a gene: 2. Germline values: CDR1 GTSNPN, CDR2 SVGIG (reference sequence). In DNA, the CDR3 is TGTGCCTGGACTAGCGGGAGCTATGAGCAGTTCTTC. Its protein is CAWTSGSYEQFF.

CDR3 region: CASAPHPFDRESSYEQYV. CDR3 DNA: TGCGCCAGCGCCCCCCATCCTTTCGACAGGGAAAGCTCCTACGAGCAGTACGTC. The genes are TRBV4-1 and TRBJ2-7, with 7 bases identical to TRBD1. V was pared by 8 bases and J by 0 bases, with 19 bases of the junction left unmatched. Germline V gene sequence: CDR1 MGHRA, CDR2 YSYEKL. The CDR3 runs to 18 residues.

The chain recombines TRBV14 with TRBJ2-2; TRBD2 is a possible D gene (6 bases). This CDR3 is 15 amino acids long. Trimming pared 3 bases from V and 4 bases from J, leaving 12 bases between. Germline V lookup: CDR1 SGHDN, CDR2 FVKESK. Here the CDR3 DNA reads TGTGCCAGCAGCCATGAAGGGAGGACCACCGGGGAGCTGTTTTTT. Its protein is CASSHEGRTTGELFF.

The chain couples TRBV9 to TRBJ1-1, with no clear D. CDR3 length: 14 amino acids. Germline V gene lookup returns CDR1 SGDLS and CDR2 YYNGEE. With 0 bases removed from V and 1 base from J, the gap between germline ends came to 7 bases. The CDR3 sequence is CASSVGDENTEAFF. CDR3 DNA: TGTGCCAGCAGCGTAGGGGATGAGAACACTGAAGCTTTCTTT.

The chain couples TRBV20-1 to TRBJ2-7; D gene uncertain. Between the trimmed V and J ends, which lost 2 bases and 0 bases, there was a span of 8 bases. Germline CDR1 and CDR2: DFQATT and SNEGSKA (reference sequence). This CDR3 comprises 13 residues. DNA of the CDR3: TGCAGTGCTAGACAGCCAAGCTCCTACGAGCAGTACTTC. Translation: CSARQPSSYEQYF.

The chain has TRBV5-1 and TRBJ2-7; tentatively, D is TRBD2 (6 bases). Looked up from germline, CDR1 is SGHRS and CDR2 is YFSETQ. V lost 2 bases and J lost 0, with 15 bases in between. The CDR3 contains 16 residues. The CDR3, as DNA: TGCGCCAGCAGCTTAATGGGGGGAGGACCCTCCTACGAGCAGTACTTC. Its translation: CASSLMGGGPSYEQYF.

This rearrangement joins TRBV4-1 to TRBJ1-1; 7 bases match TRBD1. This CDR3 contains 14 residues. The V gene's germline CDR1 is MGHRA and CDR2 YSYEKL. V gave up 5 bases and J gave up 6 bases; unmatched junction bases: 9. CDR3 nucleotide sequence: TGCGCCAGCAGCTGGGGACAGCTCCGATCTGAAGCTTTCTTT. It encodes CASSWGQLRSEAFF.

The chain combines TRBV5-6 with TRBJ2-2; the D is unclear. Germline V gene lookup returns CDR1 SGHDT and CDR2 YYEEEE. This CDR3 spans 12 amino acids. V was trimmed by 5 bases and J by 3 bases, leaving 5 bases between them. The CDR3 sequence: CASSPYTGELFF. The CDR3 DNA is TGTGCCAGCAGTCCCTACACCGGGGAGCTGTTTTTT.

The genes are TRBV28 and TRBJ1-5; tentative D call: TRBD1 (5 bases). CDR1 is MDHEN, CDR2 SYDVKM, per germline. The CDR3 spans 17 residues. Trimming shortened V by 6 bases and J by 6 bases, and 24 bases separated the two germline ends. The CDR3 reads CASRKTVEEGMGQPQHF. In DNA form, the CDR3 reads TGTGCCAGCAGAAAGACAGTAGAAGAGGGGATGGGTCAGCCCCAGCATTTT.